The T cell receptor beta chain under discussion was sequenced for a study of regulatory dendritic cells for organ transplantation. TCRdb's table, derived via immunoSEQ multiplex PCR, lists solely in-frame clones and lacks some. The table shows about 21,000 clones, with around 86% occurring only once. Concerning this clone: Its antigen is not known.

Germline V gives CDR1 ENHRY, CDR2 SYGVKD. V gave up 0 bases and J gave up 1 base, with 9 bases separating them. CDR3 length: 15 amino acids. Sorted T cells were CFSE-labeled and cultured 5 days with allogeneic regulatory or mature dendritic cells at 1:10. Memory T cells were CD45RO+, naive were CD45RA+, sorted by FACS. Regarding the study as a whole: Resting memory CD8+ T cells held the most alloreactive clonotypes. Memory T cells were less diverse than naive, with memory CD8+ most oligoclonal. Memory CD8+ clonal expansion seemed more limited with regulatory than mature dendritic cells.

The sequenced sample consisted of naive CD4+ T cells from blood cultured with dendritic cells. Subset specified: CD45RA+ naive T cells. The source of this sequence is a human donor in good health. This sequence joins TRBV10-3 and TRBJ1-1; no firm D call. The CDR3 region has the DNA TGTGCCATCAGTGAGTCGAGCAGAAAGAACACTGAAGCTTTCTTT. This translates into CAISESSRKNTEAFF.